Following are 27 T cell receptor beta chains from one sample sequenced in a study of early T cells in non-severe SARS-CoV-2 infection. One entry per CDR3 protein results from TCRdb running MiXCR on the 5' RACE reads. Of tens of thousands of distinct CDR3 sequences listed, 12% to 15% are singletons. The sequenced sample was whole blood. The receptors come from an adult who was a healthcare worker with PCR-confirmed SARS-CoV-2 infection or an uninfected control (not recorded which).

The sample holds many counts of this clonotype. The V call is TRBV12-3 or TRBV12-4, the J call TRBJ2-6; 10 nucleotides match TRBD1. There are 15 residues in the CDR3. The V segment lost 6 bases and the J segment 3 bases; nucleotides outside the gene matches: 2. In DNA form, the CDR3 reads TGTGCCAGCAGGACAGGGGGCGGTGGGGCCAACGTCCTGACTTTC. This sequence encodes CASRTGGGGANVLTF.

This chain connects TRBV7-8 to TRBJ2-7; TRBD2 agrees at 7 bases. Trimming took 1 base from V and 4 from J; bases not matched to a gene: 4. The V gene's germline CDR1 is SGHVS and CDR2 FQNEAQ. CDR3 size: 14 residues. CDR3 sequence (DNA): TGTGCCAGCAGCTTAGTCGGTAGCGGGTACGAGCAGTACTTC. As protein: CASSLVGSGYEQYF.

This clonotype was picked up a small number of times. The chain carries TRBV19 and TRBJ2-3; 10 nucleotides agree with TRBD1. V trimming: 4 bases; J trimming: 4 bases; junction bases outside the gene matches: 8. The CDR3 extends over 16 amino acids. The germline V gene has CDR1 LNHDA and CDR2 SQIVND (reference sequence). This CDR3 reads CASSTQDRGSPDTQYF. In nucleotides, the CDR3 is TGTGCCAGTAGTACCCAGGACAGGGGGAGCCCAGATACGCAGTATTTT.

This clonotype has at least ten counts. This sequence joins TRBV3-1 and TRBJ2-7; 9 bases match TRBD1. V lost 3 bases, J lost 6 bases, and 9 bases stayed unmatched. Germline CDR1 LGHDT, CDR2 YNNKEL (reference sequence). CDR3 length equals 15 residues. CDR3 nucleotides: TGTGCCAGCAGCCACGGGACAGGGTCTGCATCCGAGCAGTACTTC. Protein: CASSHGTGSASEQYF.

This clonotype was recorded a few times. The chain is built from TRBV29-1 and TRBJ2-3; TRBD1 might be the D (6 bases). V lost 4 bases and J lost 1, with 12 bases in between. CDR1 is SQVTM, CDR2 ANQGSEA, per germline. The CDR3 extends over 14 amino acids. CDR3 bases: TGCAGCGTTGCCGAGGGGGTGGGCACAGATACGCAGTATTTT. The encoded protein is CSVAEGVGTDTQYF.

This clonotype was picked up many times. V gene TRBV2 combines with J gene TRBJ2-1; 8 bases are a match to TRBD1. The trim removed 10 bases at V and 12 bases at J, leaving 11 bases unmatched. Germline V gives CDR1 SNHLY, CDR2 FYNNEI. The CDR3 loop spans 12 amino acids. The CDR3 nucleotides are TGTGCCACCGCGAAAACCGGGACAGGGCAGTTCTTC. Protein product: CATAKTGTGQFF.

This chain uses TRBV14 with TRBJ1-2; no clear D gene. The CDR3 extends over 17 amino acids. Germline CDR1 is SGHDN and CDR2 is FVKESK. V was trimmed by 0 bases and J by 6 bases, leaving 20 bases between them. The CDR3: CASSQDYGRGGRNGYTF. The CDR3 DNA is TGTGCCAGCAGCCAAGATTACGGGCGGGGAGGACGAAATGGCTACACCTTC.

This clonotype was counted only a few times. The chain has TRBV29-1 and TRBJ1-1, with D possibly TRBD1 on 5 matching bases. There are 10 residues in the CDR3. Germline assignment: CDR1 SQVTM and CDR2 ANQGSEA. V lost 7 bases and J lost 8, with 11 bases in between. The CDR3, as DNA: TGCAGCGCTGTGGGGGAGGAAGCTTTCTTT. It specifies CSAVGEEAFF.

This clonotype occurred a few times. The rearrangement links TRBV5-8 to TRBJ1-1, with D possibly being TRBD1 (6 bases). The V gene lost 4 bases and the J gene lost 0 bases, with 10 bases spanning the gap. The length of the CDR3 is 14 residues. The V gene's germline CDR1 is SGHTS and CDR2 YDEGEE. Here the CDR3 DNA reads TGTGCCAGCAGCACTGGGGGCATGAACACTGAAGCTTTCTTT. Its translation: CASSTGGMNTEAFF.

Only a few counts were recorded for this clonotype. This chain connects TRBV12-5 to TRBJ2-7; D unresolved. Germline values: CDR1 LGHNT, CDR2 FRNRAP. The germline V and J ends were trimmed by 0 bases and 1 base, with 10 bases remaining between them. The CDR3 has 15 amino acids. The CDR3 DNA reads as TGTGCTAGTGGTTTGGTACGAGACCGATCCTACGAGCAGTACTTC. Translation: CASGLVRDRSYEQYF. The whole variable domain, remainder taken from reference TRBV12-5 and TRBJ2-7, is DARVTQTPRHKVTEMGQEVTMRCQPILGHNTVFWYRQTMMQGLELLAYFRNRAPLDDSGMPKDRFSAEMPDATLATLKIQPSEPRDSAVYFCASGLVRDRSYEQYFGPGTRLTVT.

Ten or more counts support this clonotype. The rearrangement links TRBV18 to TRBJ2-7; perhaps TRBD2 as D (6 bases). Germline V gene sequence: CDR1 KGHSH, CDR2 LQKENI. CDR3 length: 13 amino acids. V was pared by 2 bases and J by 4 bases, with 9 bases between. The DNA of the CDR3 is TGTGCCAGCTCACCATCTCGGGGGTACGAGCAGTACTTC. It codes for CASSPSRGYEQYF.

At least ten counts were recorded for this clonotype. V gene TRBV18 combines with J gene TRBJ1-4; 7 nucleotides agree with TRBD1. Germline CDR1 is KGHSH and CDR2 is LQKENI. This CDR3 spans 15 amino acids. Unmatched junction bases numbered 11, after V lost 5 bases and J lost 8 bases. The CDR3 DNA sequence: TGTGCCAGCTCATCGACGACAGGGATCCGGGAAAAACTGTTTTTT. Translated: CASSSTTGIREKLFF.

The V gene is TRBV5-1, the J gene TRBJ2-5; no reliable D call. This CDR3 has 16 amino acids. Trimming shortened V by 0 bases and J by 1 base, and 13 bases separated the two germline ends. Germline CDR1 reads SGHRS; CDR2 reads YFSETQ. The CDR3 DNA is TGCGCCAGCAGCTTGGGCGAGCTTGGAGCCCAAGAGACCCAGTACTTC. Its protein product is CASSLGELGAQETQYF.

The chain joins TRBV2 to TRBJ1-1; 9 nucleotides line up with TRBD1. The CDR3 covers 14 residues. From germline, CDR1 is SNHLY and CDR2 FYNNEI. V gave up 6 bases and J gave up 1 base; unmatched junction bases: 3. This chain's CDR3 is CASSGGQGNTEAFF. In nucleotides, the CDR3 is TGTGCCAGCAGCGGGGGACAGGGGAACACTGAAGCTTTCTTT.

Many counts were recorded for this clonotype. The chain carries TRBV7-9 and TRBJ1-1, with 7 nucleotides matching TRBD1. After removal of 0 bases from V and 6 bases from J, the junction contained 13 bases not matched to a gene. Germline V gives CDR1 SEHNR, CDR2 FQNEAQ (reference sequence). The CDR3 has 17 residues. The CDR3 region is CASSLARIGQEGAEAFF. CDR3 nucleotide sequence: TGTGCCAGCAGCTTAGCCCGAATCGGACAGGAAGGGGCTGAAGCTTTCTTT. The full variable domain, completed using reference TRBV7-9 and TRBJ1-1, is DTGVSQNPRHKITKRGQNVTFRCDPISEHNRLYWYRQTLGQGPEFLTYFQNEAQLEKSRLLSDRFSAERPKGSFSTLEIQRTEQGDSAMYLCASSLARIGQEGAEAFFGQGTRLTVV.

The CDR3 reads CASSLEHPNTEAFF. The CDR3 DNA reads TGTGCCAGCAGCTTAGAACACCCAAACACTGAAGCTTTCTTT. The chain employs TRBV7-9 and TRBJ1-1; no firm D call. Germline CDR1 and CDR2: SEHNR and FQNEAQ (reference sequence). The CDR3 extends over 14 amino acids. Trimming took 1 base from V and 2 from J, leaving 8 bases between them.

This chain joins TRBV29-1 and TRBJ1-4, with 10 nucleotides matching TRBD1. J was trimmed by 6 bases and V by 6 bases; bases with no gene match: 7. The CDR3 has 14 amino acids. CDR1 is SQVTM and CDR2 is ANQGSEA in the germline V gene. CDR3 DNA sequence: TGCAGCGTGAAGACGGGACAGGGGTATGAAAAACTGTTTTTT. Protein product: CSVKTGQGYEKLFF.

V and J are TRBV6-5 and TRBJ2-3; D is perhaps TRBD2 (6 bases). Germline CDR1 is MNHEY and CDR2 is SVGAGI. CDR3 length equals 14 residues. V lost 8 bases and J lost 2, with 14 bases in between. The CDR3 loop is CASGDLAATDTQYF. The CDR3, as DNA: TGTGCCAGCGGGGACTTAGCCGCCACAGATACGCAGTATTTT.

The rearrangement uses TRBV5-1 and TRBJ1-1; D is perhaps TRBD1 (5 bases). Trimming stripped 4 bases from V and 3 bases from J, with 13 bases between. This CDR3 spans 14 amino acids. Germline lookup yields CDR1 SGHRS and CDR2 YFSETQ. In nucleotides, the CDR3 is TGCGCCAGCAGCCCGGCGGGGGGGTACACTGAAGCTTTCTTT. It specifies CASSPAGGYTEAFF.

This clonotype came up a few times. This rearrangement joins TRBV20-1 to TRBJ1-3; TRBD1 might be the D (5 bases). V lost 3 bases to trimming and J lost 4 bases, with 13 bases between them. The germline gives CDR1 DFQATT, CDR2 SNEGSKA (reference sequence). CDR3 length: 14 amino acids. CDR3 DNA: TGCAGTGCTAGGACCGGGGGGGACGGAAACACCATATATTTT. This codes for CSARTGGDGNTIYF.

This clonotype was counted at least ten times. This chain joins TRBV29-1 and TRBJ1-1, with D uncertain. V was cut by 8 bases and J by 0 bases, with 13 bases left in between. Per the germline V gene, CDR1 is SQVTM and CDR2 is ANQGSEA. This CDR3 spans 13 amino acids. CDR3 in amino acids: CSSRRGMNTEAFF. The CDR3 DNA reads as TGCAGCTCCCGACGCGGTATGAACACTGAAGCTTTCTTT.

This clonotype came up many times. The chain links TRBV5-1 to TRBJ2-4; D unresolved. CDR1 and CDR2 (germline): SGHRS, YFSETQ. V dropped 1 base and J dropped 9 bases, with 11 bases sitting between them. The CDR3 consists of 13 residues. CDR3 DNA: TGCGCCAGCAGCTTGAAAGGTTCTGGCATTCAGTACTTC. Its protein product is CASSLKGSGIQYF.

This clonotype was observed a few times. The chain carries TRBV6-2 or TRBV6-3 and TRBJ2-3; D might be TRBD1 (6 bases). V gave up 6 bases and J gave up 2 bases, with 12 bases separating them. Germline V gene data show CDR1 as MNHEY and CDR2 as SVGEGT. This CDR3 is 14 amino acids long. The CDR3 nucleotides are TGTGCCAGCAGCGGACAGTTATCCACAGATACGCAGTATTTT. Translated, it gives CASSGQLSTDTQYF.

In its sample, this clonotype was seen a few times. CDR3 DNA: TGTGCCAGCAGCCCAATGCGGGGAGCCGAGGGTTATTACGAGCAGTACTTC. It specifies CASSPMRGAEGYYEQYF. The chain combines TRBV7-9 with TRBJ2-7, with a possible D match to TRBD2 (6 bases). The CDR3 consists of 17 residues. The V gene lost 5 bases and the J gene lost 4 bases, with 24 bases spanning the gap. Per germline, CDR1 SEHNR and CDR2 FQNEAQ (reference sequence).

On this clonotype itself: One end of the junction fails to match germline, which may point to a read error. This sequence joins TRBV6-2 or TRBV6-3 and TRBJ1-1; no reliable D call. The CDR3 totals 13 residues. Looked up from germline, CDR1 is MNHEY and CDR2 is SVGEGT. The CDR3 here is CASSLATRGEVFF. The CDR3 bases are TGTGCCAGCAGTTTGGCCACCCGGGGTGAAGTTTTCTTT.

On this clonotype itself: A junction boundary mismatches the germline segment, possibly from a read error. V usage is TRBV7-7 and J usage is TRBJ2-5; D might be TRBD1 or TRBD2, each matching 5 bases. Germline V gene data show CDR1 as SSHAT and CDR2 as FNYEAQ (reference sequence). The CDR3 has 13 residues. The CDR3 sequence is CASSPDRGVTQYF. In nucleotides, the CDR3 is TGTGCTAGCAGCCCGGACCGAGGGGTGACCCAGTACTTC.

Ten or more counts support this clonotype. This rearrangement joins TRBV3-1 to TRBJ2-7; D is uncertain. The CDR3 contains 14 residues. V lost 4 bases, J lost 2 bases, and 12 bases lay in between. Germline CDR1 LGHDT, CDR2 YNNKEL (reference sequence). DNA for the CDR3: TGTGCCAGCAGCCCTCGCACTGTAACCTACGAGCAGTACTTC. Translated: CASSPRTVTYEQYF.